The clone carrying this T cell receptor (beta chain) was counted only a few times. One entry per CDR3 protein, called by TCRdb with MiXCR from the 5' RACE reads. The sample has some 400,000 distinct CDR3 sequences, approximately 18% seen once. The source of the sample is a study of T cells after yellow fever vaccination. This CDR3 comprises 13 residues. The germline CDR1 and CDR2 sequences are SEHNR and FQNEAQ (reference sequence). Between the trimmed V and J ends, which lost 2 bases and 7 bases, there was a span of 11 bases. The input for sequencing was PBMCs, taken before the yellow fever booster vaccination. The sequence was collected from a man aged 18 to 30 who received the YFV17D yellow fever vaccine. The rearrangement joins TRBV7-9 to TRBJ1-1, with D possibly TRBD1 on 6 matching bases. CDR3 nucleotides: TGTGCCAGCAGCTTAACAACAGGGCTTGAAGCTTTCTTT. Residues: CASSLTTGLEAFF. Using reference TRBV7-9 and TRBJ1-1 for the parts outside the CDR3, the full variable domain is DTGVSQNPRHKITKRGQNVTFRCDPISEHNRLYWYRQTLGQGPEFLTYFQNEAQLEKSRLLSDRFSAERPKGSFSTLEIQRTEQGDSAMYLCASSLTTGLEAFFGQGTRLTVV.